The sequence of this T cell receptor beta chain was determined in a study of cytomegalovirus exposure and HLA in healthy donors (dated 2017 in TCRdb). At the level of the whole study: In an earlier analysis of 587 of the donors, 250 to 300 Gb of sequence data and 95 million to 130 million unique TCR beta sequences from about 179 million T cells were reported. An early release that covered fewer than 800 HLA-typed donors contained approximately 300 gigabases of sequencing data and 70 million to 100 million unique TCR sequences. Of the 350 to 450 genotyped donors, approximately 83% fell in the genetic ancestry cluster associated with self-reported Caucasian donors. The study aimed to test whether cataloging public T cell receptors could reveal signatures of past pathogen exposure. The study used immunosequencing to profile the T cell repertoires of 666 subjects and linked those repertoires to cytomegalovirus serostatus. Besides the first cohort of 550 to 750 subjects, a separate validation cohort made up of 120 or so different subjects was used. High-throughput TCR immunosequencing, statistical association of individual TCRs with disease status, and machine learning were combined to predict cytomegalovirus infection status. A later analysis re-analyzed previously published TCR beta repertoires from several hundred donors and added high-resolution HLA genotyping to study TCR occurrence patterns. Rather than using new phenotypic data, the later analysis identified candidate immune exposures from TCR beta sequences and from how often those sequences occurred across donors. An earlier analysis of several hundred of the donors applied high-throughput TCR beta sequencing to assess whether each TCR beta V gene segment acted as functional or pseudogenic. Donor age, sex, ethnicity and CMV serostatus were collected together with the repertoire data. A later genetic analysis used genome-wide SNP genotypes for about three fifths of the 666 donors, treating that subset as a discovery cohort. Every discovery cohort repertoire had been produced on one sequencing platform. HLA typing covered class I and class II loci at four-digit resolution. The number of donors typed differed by locus, with 629-630 for A, B, C, DRB1 and DQB1, roughly 550 for DQA1, under 610 for DPA1, and some 450 for DPB1. About 5 DR-DQ haplotypes were handled as single units for association and clustering, since linkage in the cohort was strong. Among several hundred genotyped donors of the cohort, an average of approximately 200,000 unique TCR beta nucleotide sequences was sequenced per donor, of which about 20% were non-productive.

Comment on this clone: Its antigen specificity is not known.

To prepare the library, the immunoSEQ multiplex PCR assay was applied. For the multiplex PCR, a mixture combining 60 forward primers for TCR Vbeta segments and 13 reverse primers for TCR Jbeta segments was used. The CDR3 region of rearranged TCR beta genes was amplified from genomic DNA by a multiplex PCR assay. The amplified TCR beta libraries were sequenced on the Illumina HiSeq System as 87-base-pair reads. The study's processing was this. In a later analysis, tens of millions of unique TCR beta chains were counted across the roughly 610 repertoires, and approximately 9.9 million of these chains were shared by at least two donors. Raw reads were error-corrected and collapsed into unique sequences with a nearest-neighbor algorithm that merged closely related sequences to remove PCR and sequencing errors. V, D and J gene segments were assigned by aligning CDR3 sequences to IMGT reference sequences. For a sequence to be retained, at least a six-nucleotide match to both a V gene segment and a J gene segment was required. Rearrangements were classified as productive when the CDR3 lacked stop codons and remained in frame with V and J, and all other rearrangements were classified as non-productive. CDR3 was defined according to IMGT convention as the region running from the second conserved V-encoded cysteine to the conserved J-encoded phenylalanine. The earlier analysis of a few hundred of the donors excluded any sequence lacking an unambiguous match to a single V gene segment. An earlier analysis of 587 of the donors classified V segments as functional when productive rearrangements were above 56.7% and as segregating when the standard deviation between donors was above 5%. To diagnose cytomegalovirus status from the catalog of TCR beta chain sequences, a statistical classification framework was built. A later analysis assigned V and J genes by comparing TCR nucleotide sequences with IMGT/GENE-DB human TR gene sequences. In a later analysis, CDR3 sequences and most-parsimonious VDJ recombination scenarios were assigned using the TCRdist pipeline. In a later analysis, every TCR beta chain was defined by the combination of its CDR3 amino acid sequence and its V-gene family, and reads without a unique V-gene family were dropped. A later analysis removed 592 highly shared, low-generation-probability nucleotide sequences to deal with suspected cross-contamination and a sequencing artifact. For each public chain, a later analysis derived a clonal expansion index from normalized ranks of inferred template counts within each repertoire. A later analysis computed generation probabilities with a VDJ recombination model fitted to out-of-frame rearrangements, and checked the results against IGoR. Hypergeometric tests were used in a later analysis to score TCR-TCR, TCR-HLA and TCR-CMV co-occurrence, with a repertoire-size bias correction applied to the TCR pairs. To estimate false discovery rates, a later analysis permuted the HLA or CMV assignments 20 times. In a later analysis, co-occurring TCRs were grouped using DBSCAN, with TCRdist sequence similarity added in when clustering inside HLA-allele-positive subsets. Co-occurrence clustering excluded repertoires with fewer than 30,000 or more than 120,000 public chains, plus five with anomalous nucleotide sharing. TCRdb carries this immuneACCESS record with in-frame sequences only. Its versions omit some clonotypes, under half of them owing to an unresolved V gene in the studies checked, with the rest unexplained. Clone size and the V and J calls come from that table; the DNA yielded D and trimming. The sample table records 100,000 to 150,000 clones. The ten largest clones take up approximately 1.7% of the sample.

On the study overall, not on this receptor specifically: A later genetic analysis associated a missense DCLRE1C variant with V-gene and J-gene trimming of TCR beta chains, and an independent cohort replicated the association. According to a later analysis, most CMV-associated TCR beta chains appeared to be HLA-restricted, and the HLA associations seemed to be driven largely by CMV exposure. In vitro tests confirmed that three of the cytomegalovirus-associated TCR beta chains recognize cytomegalovirus antigens. In a later genetic analysis, fewer N-insertions in productive TCRs were reported among donors in an Asian-associated ancestry cluster than the roughly 640-donor mean. Several of the top co-occurrence clusters appeared to be linked to parvovirus B19, influenza, CMV and Epstein-Barr virus, according to a later analysis. Correlated functional status among segregating V segments might reflect linkage disequilibrium, but an unknown experimental factor could not be ruled out. In both the original and validation cohorts, the classifier was reported to diagnose cytomegalovirus status with high specificity and sensitivity. The study gave a list of some 150 TCR beta chains associated with cytomegalovirus. A further reported finding was that TCR beta sequences accurately predicted the HLA-A and HLA-B alleles for most subjects in the first cohort. According to the authors, the approach could potentially be generalized to other disease states and immunological phenotypes. Because HLA typing was missing for some donors at each locus, association tests included only the typed subset. CMV serostatus was the only immune exposure information available for the cohort. When HLA alleles, especially DR and DQ, strongly co-occurred, attributing TCR associations to individual alleles was difficult. A later analysis found that TCR association rates varied across HLA loci, with DRB1 alleles showing the most associated TCRs and HLA-C alleles the fewest. An earlier analysis of approximately 530 of the donors showed that most TCR beta V segments appeared in productive rearrangements either about 87% or about 30% of the time, which broadly matched IMGT annotations. The cohort was sequenced for TCR beta chains only, and without alpha or paired-chain data the features that could be detected were limited. A group of highly shared sequence variants was considered likely to be a technical artifact of the sequencing pipeline. At a false discovery rate of 0.05, a later analysis linked roughly 17,000 TCR beta sequences to specific HLA alleles. Across donors, most TCR sequences were observed very rarely, whereas some public TCRs were present in many individuals. The 87-base-pair reads could not distinguish some IMGT-functional V segments, including TRBV6-2 and TRBV6-3, so those segments were excluded. Because counts were too low, roughly 16 rarely observed V segments, including chromosome 9 orphons, were left out of the earlier analysis of some 640 of the donors. Presence/absence analyses assumed roughly uniform sequencing depth across donors, an assumption that may not hold. A later analysis found that HLA-associated TCR beta chains were more clonally expanded and had lower generation probabilities than equally common non-associated chains.

From cysteine to phenylalanine, the CDR3 is 16 amino acids long. CDR3 DNA is the only sequence kept; it has 48 bases, read in frame from the first base. Compared with germline, V lacks 4 bases and J lacks 6 bases; bases without a gene match: 5. From the germline V gene, CDR1 is SGHRS and CDR2 is YFSETQ. The cohort was made up of several hundred healthy bone marrow donors. At the time of sampling, every cohort member was nominally healthy, though immune exposures that went unrecorded were likely present. The donor was CMV seronegative and was included in the group of a few hundred seronegative cohort members. Every donor gave a peripheral blood sample, and the peripheral blood mononuclear cells from that sample were used for TCR beta sequencing. Genomic DNA was extracted from the blood cell samples with the Qiagen DNeasy Blood Extraction Kit.

This chain is built from TRBV5-1 and TRBJ2-3; 16 bases in the junction line up with TRBD2. The clonotype originates from a man between 18 and 35 years old in good health and CMV-seronegative. The sample consisted of PBMCs. The DNA reads as follows: TGCGCCAGCAGCACGGGACTAGCGGGAGGGGTGGATACGCAGTATTTT. This is translated as CASSTGLAGGVDTQYF.